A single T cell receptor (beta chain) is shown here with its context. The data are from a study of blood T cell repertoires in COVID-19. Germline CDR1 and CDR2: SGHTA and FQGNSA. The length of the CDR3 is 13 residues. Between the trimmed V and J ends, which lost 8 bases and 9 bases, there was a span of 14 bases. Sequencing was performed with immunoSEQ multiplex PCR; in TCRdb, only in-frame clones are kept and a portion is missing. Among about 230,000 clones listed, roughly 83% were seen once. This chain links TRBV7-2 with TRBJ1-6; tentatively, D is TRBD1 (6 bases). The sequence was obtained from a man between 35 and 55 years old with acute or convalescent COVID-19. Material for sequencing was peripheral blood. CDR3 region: CASERIQGSPLHF. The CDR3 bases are TGTGCCAGCGAACGGATACAGGGTTCACCCCTCCACTTT.